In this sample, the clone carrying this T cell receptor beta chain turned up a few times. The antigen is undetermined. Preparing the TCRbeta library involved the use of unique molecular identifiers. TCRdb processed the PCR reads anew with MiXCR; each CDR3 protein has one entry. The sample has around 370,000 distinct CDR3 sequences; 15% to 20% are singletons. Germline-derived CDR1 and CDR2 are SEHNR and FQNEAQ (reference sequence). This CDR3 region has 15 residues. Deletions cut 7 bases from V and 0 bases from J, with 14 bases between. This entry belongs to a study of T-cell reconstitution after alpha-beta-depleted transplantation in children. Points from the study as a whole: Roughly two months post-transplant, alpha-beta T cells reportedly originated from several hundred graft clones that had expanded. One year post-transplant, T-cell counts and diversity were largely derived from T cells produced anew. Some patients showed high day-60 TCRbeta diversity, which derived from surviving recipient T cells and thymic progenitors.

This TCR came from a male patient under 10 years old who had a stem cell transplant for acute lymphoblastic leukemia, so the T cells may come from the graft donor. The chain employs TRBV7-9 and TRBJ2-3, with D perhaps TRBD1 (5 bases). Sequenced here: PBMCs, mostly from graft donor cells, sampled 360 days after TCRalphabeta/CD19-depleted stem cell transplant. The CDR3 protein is CASIQGAGSTDTQYF. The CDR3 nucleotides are TGTGCCAGCATCCAGGGTGCCGGGAGCACAGATACGCAGTATTTT. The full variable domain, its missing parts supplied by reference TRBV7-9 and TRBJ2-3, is DTGVSQNPRHKITKRGQNVTFRCDPISEHNRLYWYRQTLGQGPEFLTYFQNEAQLEKSRLLSDRFSAERPKGSFSTLEIQRTEQGDSAMYLCASIQGAGSTDTQYFGPGTRLTVL.